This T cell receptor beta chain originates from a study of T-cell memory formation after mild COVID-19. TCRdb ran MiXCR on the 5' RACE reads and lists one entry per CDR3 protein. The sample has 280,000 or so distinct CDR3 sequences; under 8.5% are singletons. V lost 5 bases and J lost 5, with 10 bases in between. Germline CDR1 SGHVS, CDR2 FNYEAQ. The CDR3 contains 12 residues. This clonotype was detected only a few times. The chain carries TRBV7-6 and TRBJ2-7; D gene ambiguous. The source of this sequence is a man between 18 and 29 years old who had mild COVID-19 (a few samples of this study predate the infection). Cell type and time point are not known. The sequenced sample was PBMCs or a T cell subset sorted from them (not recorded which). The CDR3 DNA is TGTGCCAGCAGCCCCTCAAAGCACGAGCAGTACTTC. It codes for CASSPSKHEQYF.